This T cell receptor beta chain was recorded in a study of T cells in Graves' hyperthyroidism and ophthalmopathy. General study results and limits: Ophthalmopathy onset followed model prediction by a median approximately seven months.

This clonotype was recorded many times. The antigen remains undetermined. This CDR3 is 15 amino acids long. Trimming cost V 3 bases and J 4 bases; bases outside gene matches: 11. Germline-derived CDR1 and CDR2 are GTSNPN and SVGIG (reference sequence). TCR beta CDR3 sequences were amplified from RNA transcripts. The study used the HTBI primer set for a first-round RT-PCR of the TCR CDR3. TCRdb used MiXCR to reprocess the multiplex PCR reads, holding one entry per CDR3 protein. There are some 580,000 distinct CDR3 sequences in the sample; roughly 15% occur only once, and more than 3% lies in the top ten.

The origin of this receptor is a woman aged 40 to 50 with Graves' ophthalmopathy. The V gene is TRBV30, the J gene TRBJ1-2; 7 positions agree with TRBD1. Sequencing was performed on blood. In DNA, the CDR3 is TGTGCCTGGAGATTGGAGAGACAGGGAATCTATGGCTACACCTTC. Amino acid sequence: CAWRLERQGIYGYTF.